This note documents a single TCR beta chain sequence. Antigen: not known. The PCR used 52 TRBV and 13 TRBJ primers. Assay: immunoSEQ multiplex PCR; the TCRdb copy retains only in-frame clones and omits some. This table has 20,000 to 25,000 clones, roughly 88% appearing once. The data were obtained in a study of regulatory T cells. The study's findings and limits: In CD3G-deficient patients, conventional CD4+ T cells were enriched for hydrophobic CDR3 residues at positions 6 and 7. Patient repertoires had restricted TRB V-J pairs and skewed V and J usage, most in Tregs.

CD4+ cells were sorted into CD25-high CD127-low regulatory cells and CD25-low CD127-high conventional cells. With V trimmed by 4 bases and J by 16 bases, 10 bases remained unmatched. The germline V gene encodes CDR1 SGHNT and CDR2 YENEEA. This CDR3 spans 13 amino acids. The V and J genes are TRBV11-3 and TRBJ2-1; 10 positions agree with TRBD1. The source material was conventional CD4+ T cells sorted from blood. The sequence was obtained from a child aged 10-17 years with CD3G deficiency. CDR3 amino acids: CASSSNLGTGVFF. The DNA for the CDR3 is TGTGCCAGCAGCTCAAACCTCGGGACAGGGGTTTTCTTC.